The 22 T cell receptor beta chains below come from one sample, sequenced in a study of shared clonotypes between healthy human individuals. The repertoire was sequenced with immunoSEQ multiplex PCR; TCRdb's copy has only in-frame clones and lacks some. The sample includes under 1,100,000 clones, around 82% of them seen just once. Sequences were obtained from memory CD4+ T cells from PBMCs. Subset reported: CD45RA-negative fraction. These receptors originate from a man between 18 and 29 years old in good health. Some clones in this sample may be carry-over from other donors' samples.

This chain links TRBV30 with TRBJ1-4; D gene ambiguous. This CDR3 contains 12 residues. V was cut by 5 bases and J by 7 bases, with 11 bases left in between. Germline loops: CDR1 GTSNPN, CDR2 SVGIG (reference sequence). CDR3: CAWGRDSEKLFF. The CDR3, as DNA: TGTGCCTGGGGCCGGGATTCTGAAAAACTGTTTTTT.

CDR3 residues: CASSWTGTDTQYF. In DNA form, the CDR3 reads TGCGCCAGCAGCTGGACGGGCACAGATACGCAGTATTTT. This chain links TRBV5-1 with TRBJ2-3; D unclear. The length of the CDR3 is 13 residues. CDR1 and CDR2 (germline): SGHRS, YFSETQ. V was clipped by 3 bases and J by 1 base, with 6 bases between them. The full variable domain, with the rest looked up from reference TRBV5-1 and TRBJ2-3, is KAGVTQTPRYLIKTRGQQVTLSCSPISGHRSVSWYQQTPGQGLQFLFEYFSETQRNKGNFPGRFSGRQFSNSRSEMNVSTLELGDSALYLCASSWTGTDTQYFGPGTRLTVL.

Here the CDR3 reads CSVSPGPGDMNTEAFF. CDR3 nucleotides: TGCAGCGTTTCTCCGGGGCCTGGGGACATGAACACTGAAGCTTTCTTT. The rearrangement uses TRBV29-1 and TRBJ1-1; a weak D match, TRBD1 (6 bases). This CDR3 has 16 residues. In germline, CDR1 is SQVTM, CDR2 ANQGSEA. Trimming removed 5 bases at V and 0 bases at J, with 19 bases between.

Comment on this clone: At one end, the junction sequence differs from germline, possibly due to a read error. The rearrangement uses TRBV5-3 and TRBJ1-1, with a possible D match to TRBD1 (5 bases). TRBV5-3 is assigned to the ORF class and has an uncertain function. The CDR3 consists of 14 residues. CDR3: CASSLPGQNTEAFF. CDR3 DNA: TGTGCCAGCAGCTTGCCCGGACAGAACACTGAAGCTTTCTTT.

V and J are TRBV15 and TRBJ1-3, with unresolved D. CDR1 and CDR2 from the germline V gene are LNHNV and YYDKDF (reference sequence). The V and J ends lost 0 bases and 0 bases respectively, with 9 bases between them. The CDR3 covers 16 residues. The CDR3 region is CATSRDTRPSGNTIYF. The CDR3 DNA reads TGTGCCACCAGCAGAGATACCAGGCCCTCTGGAAACACCATATATTTT.

This chain links TRBV27 with TRBJ2-1; D is unclear. This CDR3 spans 14 amino acids. Looked up from germline, CDR1 is MNHEY and CDR2 is SMNVEV (reference sequence). V was cut by 2 bases and J by 3 bases, with 8 bases left in between. CDR3 sequence (DNA): TGTGCCAGCAGTTTAAACCGGATCTACAATGAGCAGTTCTTC. Translation gives CASSLNRIYNEQFF.

J is TRBJ1-2 and V is TRBV19, with a weak D call TRBD1 (6 bases). Per the germline V gene, CDR1 is LNHDA and CDR2 is SQIVND (reference sequence). CDR3 length: 13 residues. V was clipped by 6 bases and J by 7 bases, with 15 bases between them. CDR3 DNA: TGTGCCAGTAGCCTCTACAGGGCCGCTGGCTACACCTTC. Translating gives CASSLYRAAGYTF.

The chain joins TRBV25-1 to TRBJ2-1; TRBD2 agrees at 9 bases. The CDR3 has 14 residues. V lost 7 bases to trimming and J lost 6 bases; unmatched junction nucleotides: 7. Germline V gene data show CDR1 as MGHDK and CDR2 as SYGVNS. This CDR3 is CASNLAGRFNEQFF. The DNA of the CDR3 is TGTGCCAGCAACCTAGCGGGAAGGTTCAATGAGCAGTTCTTC.

The chain links TRBV5-1 to TRBJ2-7; D unclear. Germline values: CDR1 SGHRS, CDR2 YFSETQ. The CDR3 loop spans 14 amino acids. V lost 0 bases, J lost 2 bases, and 9 bases lay in between. CDR3 in amino acids: CASSLAGRPYEQYF. The CDR3 DNA is TGCGCCAGCAGCTTGGCCGGGCGCCCCTACGAGCAGTACTTC.

V is TRBV7-8 and J is TRBJ2-1; unclear D gene. The germline CDR1 and CDR2 sequences are SGHVS and FQNEAQ. CDR3 length: 15 amino acids. V lost 6 bases and J 3 bases, leaving 15 bases between the germline ends. The CDR3 loop reads CASSFQGFNYNEQFF. The CDR3 coding sequence is TGTGCCAGCAGTTTCCAAGGATTCAACTACAATGAGCAGTTCTTC.

The V and J genes are TRBV14 and TRBJ1-1, with a weak D call TRBD1 (6 bases). Looked up from germline, CDR1 is SGHDN and CDR2 is FVKESK. The CDR3 is made up of 14 amino acids. Trimming left V 1 base short and J 4 bases short, with 10 bases between. The CDR3: CASSQVGGGTEAFF. For the CDR3, the DNA is TGTGCCAGCAGCCAAGTCGGGGGCGGCACTGAAGCTTTCTTT.

The rearrangement uses TRBV7-9 and TRBJ2-3; the match to TRBD2 covers 9 bases. The germline V gene has CDR1 SEHNR and CDR2 FQNEAQ (reference sequence). V was pared by 3 bases and J by 5 bases, with 6 bases of the junction left unmatched. The CDR3 is 15 residues long. The chain's CDR3 is CASSLTAGGGDTQYF. CDR3 sequence (DNA): TGTGCCAGCAGCTTGACCGCGGGAGGGGGAGATACGCAGTATTTT.

This clone was recorded once. This sequence may be a read error, since a much larger clone differs from it by one base. Other nucleotide sequences from this sample produce the same CDR3. The chain employs TRBV18 and TRBJ1-1, with no clear D. This CDR3 has 13 residues. Germline V gene sequence: CDR1 KGHSH, CDR2 LQKENI. Trimming removed 2 bases from V and 0 bases from J, with 4 bases in between. The chain's CDR3 is CASSPGVNTEAFF. CDR3 DNA: TGTGCCAGCTCACCAGGGGTGAACACTGAAGCTTTCTTT.

This clone was observed a handful of times. The J gene is TRBJ2-7, the V gene TRBV25-1, with 7 positions matching TRBD2. The CDR3 runs 16 residues. J was trimmed by 1 base and V by 1 base; bases with no gene match: 7. Germline lookup yields CDR1 MGHDK and CDR2 SYGVNS. The CDR3 is CASSESKREKSYEQYF. The CDR3 coding sequence is TGTGCCAGCAGTGAATCTAAGCGGGAAAAATCCTACGAGCAGTACTTC.

The chain carries TRBV2 and TRBJ2-1; 11 bases agree with TRBD2. The CDR3 spans 15 residues. CDR1 and CDR2 from the germline V gene are SNHLY and FYNNEI. V lost 6 bases and J lost 6; bases outside the gene matches: 7. CDR3 sequence: CASSSTSGSGNEQFF. CDR3 nucleotides: TGTGCCAGCAGCTCCACTAGCGGGAGTGGCAATGAGCAGTTCTTC.

The chain employs TRBV10-3 and TRBJ1-2; TRBD1 is a possible D gene (5 bases). Per germline, CDR1 ENHRY and CDR2 SYGVKD. V lost 0 bases and J 2 bases, leaving 10 bases between the germline ends. The CDR3 is 15 residues long. CDR3 sequence (DNA): TGTGCCATCAGTGAGTCGGGGGAGTGGAACTATGGCTACACCTTC. It codes for CAISESGEWNYGYTF.

This clone was detected a few times. The chain carries TRBV5-1 and TRBJ1-4; the D is unclear. Trimming left V 2 bases short and J 7 bases short, with 12 bases between. The CDR3 is made up of 14 amino acids. Germline V gives CDR1 SGHRS, CDR2 YFSETQ. In nucleotides, the CDR3 is TGCGCCAGCAGCTTCGGGTCGAATGGTGAAAAACTGTTTTTT. Translation gives CASSFGSNGEKLFF.

In this sample, this clone turned up a few times. The chain couples TRBV5-4 to TRBJ2-5; D might be TRBD1 (6 bases). The CDR3 totals 15 residues. Trimming stripped 5 bases from V and 5 bases from J, with 19 bases between. Germline V gene sequence: CDR1 SGHNT, CDR2 YYREEE (reference sequence). The CDR3 sequence: CASSPAGGWDETQYF. The CDR3 coding sequence is TGTGCCAGCAGTCCGGCTGGGGGCTGGGACGAGACCCAGTACTTC.

This sequence joins TRBV10-3 and TRBJ2-3; unclear D gene. The germline gives CDR1 ENHRY, CDR2 SYGVKD. V lost 5 bases and J 1 base, leaving 13 bases between the germline ends. The CDR3 is 15 amino acids. The CDR3 here is CAISLLRSGTDTQYF. In DNA form, the CDR3 reads TGTGCCATCAGTCTCTTGCGCTCAGGCACAGATACGCAGTATTTT.

The chain combines TRBV7-2 with TRBJ2-3; 9 nucleotides line up with TRBD2. Germline trimming cut 5 bases from V and 2 bases from J; bases unmatched to any gene: 17. Per the germline V gene, CDR1 is SGHTA and CDR2 is FQGNSA. The CDR3 extends over 19 amino acids. The CDR3 DNA reads as TGTGCCAGCAGCGGAATATCAACGTTAGCGGGAGCGCACACAGATACGCAGTATTTT. Translated, it gives CASSGISTLAGAHTDTQYF. Together with reference TRBV7-2 and TRBJ2-3, the CDR3 gives the full variable domain: GAGVSQSPSNKVTEKGKDVELRCDPISGHTALYWYRQSLGQGLEFLIYFQGNSAPDKSGLPSDRFSAERTGGSVSTLTIQRTQQEDSAVYLCASSGISTLAGAHTDTQYFGPGTRLTVL.

The J gene is TRBJ2-1, the V gene TRBV28, with D tentatively TRBD1 (5 bases). Germline V gene data show CDR1 as MDHEN and CDR2 as SYDVKM. Trimming took off 6 bases at V and 0 bases at J, with 18 bases between the two ends. The CDR3 covers 17 residues. Written as DNA, the CDR3 is TGTGCCAGCAGACTAACCCAGGGCTATAGCTCCTACAATGAGCAGTTCTTC. Translated: CASRLTQGYSSYNEQFF.

This chain joins TRBV4-3 and TRBJ2-1, with 8 bases lining up with TRBD1. The CDR3 sequence is 15 residues long. Looked up from germline, CDR1 is LGHNA and CDR2 is YSLEER. The ends lost 1 base at V and 14 bases at J; junction bases unmatched: 13. The CDR3 region has the DNA TGCGCCAGCAGCCAAGGGCCCGCCGACAGGGGAAGGGAGTTCTTC. It encodes CASSQGPADRGREFF.